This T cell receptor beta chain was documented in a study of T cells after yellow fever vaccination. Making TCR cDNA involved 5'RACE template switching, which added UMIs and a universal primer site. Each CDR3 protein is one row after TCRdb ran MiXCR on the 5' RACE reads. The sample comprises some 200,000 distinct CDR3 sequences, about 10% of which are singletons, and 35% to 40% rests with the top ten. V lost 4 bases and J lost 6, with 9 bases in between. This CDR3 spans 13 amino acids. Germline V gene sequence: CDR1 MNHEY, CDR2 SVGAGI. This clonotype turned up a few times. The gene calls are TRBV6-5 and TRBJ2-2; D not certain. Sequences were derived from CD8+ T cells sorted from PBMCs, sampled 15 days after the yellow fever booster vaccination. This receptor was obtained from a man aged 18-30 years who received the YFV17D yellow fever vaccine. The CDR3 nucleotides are TGTGCCAGCAGTTTGCCTGGCCCCGGGGAGCTGTTTTTT. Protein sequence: CASSLPGPGELFF.